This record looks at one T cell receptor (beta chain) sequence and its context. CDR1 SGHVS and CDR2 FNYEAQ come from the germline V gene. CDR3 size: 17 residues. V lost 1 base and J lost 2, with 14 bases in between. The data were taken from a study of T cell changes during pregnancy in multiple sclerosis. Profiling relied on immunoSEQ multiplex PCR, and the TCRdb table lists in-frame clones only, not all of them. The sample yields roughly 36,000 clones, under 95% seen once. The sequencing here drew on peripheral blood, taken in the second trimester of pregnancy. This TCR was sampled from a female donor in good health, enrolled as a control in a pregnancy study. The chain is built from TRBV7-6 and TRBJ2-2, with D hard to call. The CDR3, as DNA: TGTGCCAGCAGCTTAGGTCGGTGGGCTGAAAACACCGGGGAGCTGTTTTTT. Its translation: CASSLGRWAENTGELFF.